A few counts support the clone carrying this T cell receptor beta chain. TCR cDNA libraries came from RNA via a modified published protocol. TCRdb redid the calling of the 5' RACE reads with MiXCR, one entry per CDR3 protein. The top ten hold around 5.6% of the sample, which has hundreds of thousands of distinct CDR3 sequences, 28% seen once. The CDR3 runs to 12 residues. Trimming stripped 4 bases from V and 3 bases from J, with 7 bases between. The entry originates in a study of identical twins' blood T cells. Reared together, all three twin pairs probably met the same infectious agents and vaccines.

This receptor was obtained from a woman aged 18 to 55 in good health. The V gene is TRBV12-3 or TRBV12-4, the J gene TRBJ2-7; no definite D call. Sequencing input: PBMCs. CDR3 nucleotides: TGTGCCAGCAGTTCTAGTTACTACGAGCAGTACTTC. Protein product: CASSSSYYEQYF.